The present entry profiles one T cell receptor (beta chain) with its context. No antigen is known for it. This sample was included in a study of lymphopenia after photon versus proton radiotherapy. Whole-study results and caveats: Post-nadir diversity loss with photons came from oligoclonal expansion, particularly CD8+ Temra cells. Survival link was tested only in deceased patients; proton benefit remains a possibility. Relative stability marked proton patients; photon patients lost diversity and naive cells. Post-nadir TCR diversity decline inversely tracked overall survival among those who died.

Data came from immunoSEQ multiplex PCR; TCRdb stores just in-frame clones and leaves some out. The sample lists tens of thousands of clones; approximately 84% were seen once. CDR1 is MNHEY, CDR2 SVGAGI, per germline. V shed 5 bases and J shed 7 bases, with 9 bases lying between them. This CDR3 has 13 amino acids. Here the sequenced sample was peripheral blood, taken from a patient treated with photon-based radiotherapy. The sequence came from a man aged 35-49 years with gastric cancer. This sequence joins TRBV6-5 and TRBJ1-6, with no clear D. The CDR3 protein is CASSTVLNSPLHF. CDR3 bases: TGTGCCAGCAGTACGGTCCTGAATTCACCCCTCCACTTT.